Following are 14 T cell receptor beta chains from one sample sequenced in a study of cytomegalovirus exposure and HLA in healthy donors. Researchers ran the PCR with 60 Vbeta and 13 Jbeta primers. Only in-frame clones appear in the TCRdb table, and some are missing; sequencing was by immunoSEQ multiplex PCR. This sample has about 140,000 clones; around 76% occur once, and the top ten carry approximately 2.8%. The sequencing input was PBMCs. The receptors stem from a male donor in good health and CMV-seronegative.

The chain is built from TRBV9 and TRBJ1-3; maybe TRBD1 (5 bases). V lost 3 bases and J lost 4, with 17 bases in between. Germline CDR1 SGDLS, CDR2 YYNGEE. This CDR3 has 16 residues. CDR3 in DNA: TGTGCCAGCAGCGCCGTCGAAGGGGCGAGAGGAAACACCATATATTTT. Encoded protein: CASSAVEGARGNTIYF.

This clone was detected only once. A read error may account for a junction end that differs from germline. V and J are TRBV5-4 and TRBJ1-1; D remains ambiguous. Per the germline V gene, CDR1 is SGHNT and CDR2 is YYREEE (reference sequence). There are 15 residues in the CDR3. This CDR3 reads CSSSLSGEMNTEAFF. As DNA, the CDR3 is TGTTCCAGCAGCTTGTCCGGGGAGATGAACACTGAAGCTTTCTTT.

The rearrangement uses TRBV30 and TRBJ2-5; 9 nucleotides line up with TRBD2. The J call may be mistaken, given a closer DNA end match to TRBJ2-7. This CDR3 spans 14 amino acids. Germline-derived CDR1 and CDR2 are GTSNPN and SVGIG (reference sequence). The CDR3 region is CAWSPVAGVYEQYF. CDR3 DNA sequence: TGTGCCTGGAGTCCGGTAGCGGGAGTGTACGAGCAGTACTTC.

Only one count was recorded for this clone. CDR3 sequence reads: CIAGEGIGYTF. Written as DNA, the CDR3 is TGCATAGCGGGGGAGGGTATCGGCTACACCTTC. The chain carries TRBV20-1 and TRBJ1-2; D possibly corresponds to TRBD1 (5 bases). This CDR3 has 11 residues. The germline CDR1 and CDR2 sequences are DFQATT and SNEGSKA (reference sequence).

The V and J genes are TRBV5-1 and TRBJ2-7; D might be TRBD2 (5 bases). V was trimmed by 4 bases and J by 6 bases, leaving 17 bases between them. The CDR3 totals 14 residues. The germline CDR1 and CDR2 sequences are SGHRS and YFSETQ. The CDR3: CASSLSREQIEQYF. The CDR3 bases are TGCGCCAGCAGCCTCTCGAGGGAGCAGATCGAGCAGTACTTC.

There are a few counts of this clone. The chain is built from TRBV18 and TRBJ1-2; D may be TRBD1 (6 bases). Looked up from germline, CDR1 is KGHSH and CDR2 is LQKENI. This CDR3 has 14 amino acids. Trimming pared 2 bases from V and 8 bases from J, leaving 15 bases between. The CDR3 DNA follows: TGTGCCAGCTCACCAGCGTTGGGGGCAGGGGGCTACACCTTC. It is translated as CASSPALGAGGYTF.

This chain joins TRBV19 and TRBJ2-7; D might be TRBD1 (6 bases). Trimming took off 8 bases at V and 4 bases at J, with 15 bases between the two ends. The germline V gene has CDR1 LNHDA and CDR2 SQIVND (reference sequence). The CDR3 loop spans 13 amino acids. CDR3 sequence (DNA): TGTGCCAGTTACGATTCTCAGGGGTACGAGCAGTACTTC. Translated: CASYDSQGYEQYF.

CDR3 in DNA: TGTGCCAGCAGTCCCTCGACAGGGCAGGGAAACACCATATATTTT. Protein product: CASSPSTGQGNTIYF. The chain combines TRBV6-5 with TRBJ1-3; 7 bases are shared with TRBD1. Germline-derived CDR1 and CDR2 are MNHEY and SVGAGI. J lost 4 bases, V lost 5 bases, and 8 bases had no gene match. CDR3 length: 15 residues.

About this clone itself: One junction end disagrees with the germline gene, perhaps due to a read error. The chain links TRBV4-1 to TRBJ1-1; D not resolved. Germline loops: CDR1 MGHRA, CDR2 YSYEKL. The CDR3 is 15 residues long. The CDR3 loop is CPSSQVSDFRAEAFF. The CDR3 nucleotides read TGCCCCAGCAGCCAAGTTTCCGATTTCCGCGCTGAAGCTTTCTTT.

The chain combines TRBV6-6 with TRBJ1-1; possible D gene TRBD1, 6 bases. Germline V gives CDR1 MNHNY, CDR2 SVGAGI (reference sequence). The V and J ends lost 0 bases and 8 bases respectively, with 13 bases between them. CDR3 length: 14 amino acids. Here the CDR3 DNA reads TGTGCCAGCAGTTACTCGAAAGCAGGGGAGGAAGCTTTCTTT. Translating gives CASSYSKAGEEAFF.

In regard to this clone: The CDR3 does not end in the conserved phenylalanine or tryptophan, so this is likely a read error. The V and J genes are TRBV9 and TRBJ1-4; D unclear. Germline CDR1 SGDLS, CDR2 YYNGEE. With 3 bases removed from V and 0 bases from J, the gap between germline ends came to 15 bases. This CDR3 is 17 amino acids long. The CDR3 here is CASSAAPSPATNEKLFL. The CDR3 DNA follows: TGTGCCAGCAGCGCGGCCCCTTCTCCCGCAACTAATGAAAAACTGTTTCTT.

About this clone itself: A read error may produce the germline difference seen at one junction end. V usage is TRBV12-5 and J usage is TRBJ1-1; 9 bases map to TRBD1. The CDR3 is made up of 21 amino acids. CDR1 and CDR2 (germline): LGHNT, FRNRAP. The CDR3 nucleotides read TGTGCTAGTGATTTGCGTGGACAGGGGATCACTTCCCTCATAATGAACACTGAAGCTTTCTTT. Encoded protein: CASDLRGQGITSLIMNTEAFF.

The chain combines TRBV14 with TRBJ2-5; tentative D call: TRBD2 (5 bases). This CDR3 has 15 amino acids. With 3 bases removed from V and 5 bases from J, the gap between germline ends came to 16 bases. The germline CDR1 and CDR2 sequences are SGHDN and FVKESK. CDR3 amino acids: CASSHLSGTRETQYF. The CDR3 coding sequence is TGTGCCAGCAGCCATCTTTCCGGAACTAGGGAGACCCAGTACTTC.

This rearrangement joins TRBV19 to TRBJ2-1, with TRBD1 matching over 9 bases. Unmatched junction bases numbered 16, after V lost 6 bases and J lost 7 bases. CDR1 is LNHDA and CDR2 is SQIVND in the germline V gene (reference sequence). This CDR3 contains 17 residues. The CDR3 nucleotides are TGTGCCAGTAGCACCGACCTAGGGACAGGGTATCGGAATGAGCAGTTCTTC. Its translation: CASSTDLGTGYRNEQFF.